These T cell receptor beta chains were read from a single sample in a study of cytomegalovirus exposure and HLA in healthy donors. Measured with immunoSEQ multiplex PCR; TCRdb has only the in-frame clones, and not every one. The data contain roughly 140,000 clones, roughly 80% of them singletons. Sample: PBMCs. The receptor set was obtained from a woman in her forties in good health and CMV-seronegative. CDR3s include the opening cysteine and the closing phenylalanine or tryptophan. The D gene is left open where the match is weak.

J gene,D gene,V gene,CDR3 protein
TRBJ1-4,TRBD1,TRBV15,CATSRWGQGRDEKLFF
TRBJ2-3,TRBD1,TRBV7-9,CASSSNRGELTDTQYF
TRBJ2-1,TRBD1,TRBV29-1,CSVTDRAYNEQFF
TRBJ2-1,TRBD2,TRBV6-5,CASSWGLSGRNEQFF
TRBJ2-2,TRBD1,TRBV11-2,CASSLGTGGADGELFF
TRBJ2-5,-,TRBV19,CASSMSGTKETQYF
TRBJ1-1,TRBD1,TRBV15,CATSRDPAGGYTEAFF
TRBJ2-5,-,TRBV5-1,CASSLEGGGPAGTQYF
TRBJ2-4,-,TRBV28,CASSLPTGNPNKNIQYF
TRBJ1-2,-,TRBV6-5,CASTAGGRYGYTF
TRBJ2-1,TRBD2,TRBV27,CASRRALAVSSYNEQFF
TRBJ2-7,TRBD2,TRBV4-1,CASGDGRSSYEQYF
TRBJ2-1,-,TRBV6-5,CASRKTGRNEQFF
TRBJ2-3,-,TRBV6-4,CASSDSRDGTDTQYF
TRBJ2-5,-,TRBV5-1,CASSLAGSQETQYF
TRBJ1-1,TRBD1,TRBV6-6,CASSPAGDRGTEAFF
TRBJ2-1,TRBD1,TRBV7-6,CASSLVHQTGGFSEQFF
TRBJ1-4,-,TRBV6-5,CASSYSTGTSNEKLFF
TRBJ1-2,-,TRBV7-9,CSSSLEEYGYTF
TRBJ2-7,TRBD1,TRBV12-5,CASADGQGLPYEQYF
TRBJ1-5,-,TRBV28,CASSLGAGRQPQHF
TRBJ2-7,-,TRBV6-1,CASSEIPGVEQYF
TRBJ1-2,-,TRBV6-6,CASSYGTDGYTF
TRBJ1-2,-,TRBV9,CASSVTQTINYGYTF
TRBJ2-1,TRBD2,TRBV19,CASSIVGSGMEQFF
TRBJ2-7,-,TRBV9,CASSVATNSWDTTYEQYF
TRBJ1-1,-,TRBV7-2,CASSLPQEIEAFF
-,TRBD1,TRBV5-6,CASSWRGTGTYEQYF
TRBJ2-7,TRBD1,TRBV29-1,CSVSTQGVEQYF
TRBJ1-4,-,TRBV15,CATKTTKQWHRNEKLFF
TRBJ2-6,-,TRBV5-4,CASSLARGAGANVLTF
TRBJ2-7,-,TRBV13,CASSLIANSYEQYF
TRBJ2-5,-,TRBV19,CASSARRAGQETQYF
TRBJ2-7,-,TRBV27,CASSLAWGLIYEQYF
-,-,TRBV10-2,CASSDYEQYF
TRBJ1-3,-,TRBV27,CASRNGGSFSGNTIYF
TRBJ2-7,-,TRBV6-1,CASSGRLDEQYF
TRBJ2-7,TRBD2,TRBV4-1,CASSQEAASGGIYEQYF
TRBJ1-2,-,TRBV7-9,CASSLAHQEAYGYTF
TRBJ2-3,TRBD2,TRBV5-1,CASSPRVAGDTDTQYF
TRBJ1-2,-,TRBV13,CASSLGRGPNGYTF
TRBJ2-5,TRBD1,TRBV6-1,CASSENRGRETQYF
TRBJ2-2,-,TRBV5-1,CASSQPGAGELFF
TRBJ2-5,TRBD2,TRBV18,CASSPGLAGDETQYF
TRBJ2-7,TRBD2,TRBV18,CASSPQVTSGGTYEQYF
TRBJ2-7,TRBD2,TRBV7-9,CSSRRGAGGPGYEQYF
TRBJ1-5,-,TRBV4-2,CASSQPGSAQHF
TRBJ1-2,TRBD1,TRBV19,CASSIGPGGYGYTF
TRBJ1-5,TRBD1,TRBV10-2,CASNAGQFSNQPQHF
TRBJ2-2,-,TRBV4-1,CASSLHRRTADGGELFF
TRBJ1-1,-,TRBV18,CASSGRGDTEAFF
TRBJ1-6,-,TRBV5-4,CASSLEQENNSPLHF
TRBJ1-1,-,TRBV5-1,CASSLSQGETEAFF
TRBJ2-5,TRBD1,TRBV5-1,CASQGQPQETQYF
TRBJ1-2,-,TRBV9,CASSPQGTYGYTF
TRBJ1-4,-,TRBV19,CASSTPWGATNEKLFF
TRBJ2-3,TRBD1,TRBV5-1,CASSVGGVGDTQYF